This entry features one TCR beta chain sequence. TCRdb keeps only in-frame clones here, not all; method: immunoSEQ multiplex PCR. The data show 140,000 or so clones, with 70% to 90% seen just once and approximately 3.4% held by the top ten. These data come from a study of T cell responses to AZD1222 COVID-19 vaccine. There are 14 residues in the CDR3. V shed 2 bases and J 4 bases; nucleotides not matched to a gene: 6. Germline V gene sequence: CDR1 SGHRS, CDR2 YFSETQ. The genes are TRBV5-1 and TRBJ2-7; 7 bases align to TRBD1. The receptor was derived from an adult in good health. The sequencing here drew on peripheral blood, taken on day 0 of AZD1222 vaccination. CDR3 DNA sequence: TGCGCCAGCAGCTTAGTATGGGACAGTTACGAGCAGTACTTC. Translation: CASSLVWDSYEQYF.